This entry is about one T cell receptor beta chain. This specimen comes from a study of blood T cell repertoires in COVID-19. Study-wide background: Both acute and convalescent COVID-19 samples were obtained from the United States, Italy and Spain. From T cells, B-cell-depleted T cells, or PBMCs came the material, which was cDNA or gDNA.

Germline CDR1 SGHRS, CDR2 YFSETQ. Trimming took 1 base from V and 3 from J, leaving 7 bases between them. This CDR3 has 14 residues. Original handling: Amplification with reference gene primers provided the estimates of nucleated cell counts. Sequencing was performed with immunoSEQ multiplex PCR; in TCRdb, only in-frame clones are kept and a portion is missing. V, J and clone size reflect that table, while D and trimming were determined from the DNA. Here the sample spans about 87,000 clones, approximately 86% being singletons. The origin of this receptor is a middle-aged man with acute or convalescent COVID-19. Material for sequencing was peripheral blood. J is TRBJ1-4 and V is TRBV5-1; TRBD1 might be the D (6 bases). This chain's CDR3 is CASSLTGSNEKLFF. As DNA, the CDR3 is TGCGCCAGCAGCTTGACAGGGTCTAATGAAAAACTGTTTTTT.